This is a list of T cell receptor beta chains from one sample in a study of blood T cell repertoires in COVID-19. Profiled with immunoSEQ multiplex PCR; TCRdb holds only in-frame clones, not every one. The top ten hold about 2.5% of the sample, which has hundreds of thousands of clones, 83% seen once. Sample: peripheral blood. These receptors came from a middle-aged woman with active or convalescent COVID-19. Both conserved end residues are part of each CDR3. The D gene is left open where the match is weak. Where a row states a size, it is once, few, many or the class of an expanded clone; other rows omit it.

v_call	d_call	clone_size	j_call	cdr3_aa	cdr3_nt
TRBV12-3/TRBV12-4	NA	NA	TRBJ2-3	CASSRDFRDTQYF	TGTGCCAGCAGTCGGGACTTCCGGGATACGCAGTATTTT
TRBV4-3	NA	NA	TRBJ1-2	CASSQEERRAGLFGYTF	TGCGCCAGCAGCCAAGAAGAGAGGAGGGCTGGTCTTTTTGGCTACACCTTC
TRBV7-7	NA	NA	TRBJ2-5	CASSSGTGMLETQYF	TGTGCTAGCAGCTCAGGTACAGGGATGTTAGAGACCCAGTACTTC
TRBV6-5	NA	NA	TRBJ1-6	CASSYSTDRRNSPLHF	TGTGCCAGCAGTTACTCGACAGACAGGCGGAATTCACCCCTCCACTTT
TRBV3-1/TRBV3-2	NA	NA	TRBJ2-5	CASSHQRARPQETQYF	TGTGCCAGCAGCCATCAGAGAGCTAGGCCCCAAGAGACCCAGTACTTC
TRBV7-2	TRBD1	NA	TRBJ1-6	CASSLVGGQANSPLHF	TGTGCCAGCAGCTTAGTAGGGGGACAGGCCAATTCACCCCTCCACTTT
TRBV7-9	TRBD1	few	TRBJ1-1	CASSWPGAQGDTEAFF	TGTGCCAGCAGCTGGCCAGGGGCGCAGGGGGACACTGAAGCTTTCTTT
TRBV4-3	NA	NA	TRBJ1-1	CASSQGGGSIGNTEAFF	TGCGCCAGCAGCCAAGGAGGAGGGTCTATAGGGAACACTGAAGCTTTCTTT
TRBV7-2	TRBD1	NA	TRBJ1-4	CASSERQGLEKLFF	TGTGCCAGCAGCGAACGACAGGGCTTGGAAAAACTGTTTTTT
TRBV28	NA	NA	TRBJ1-1	CASTDYRDTEAFF	TGTGCCAGCACCGATTATCGGGACACTGAAGCTTTCTTT
TRBV6-1	NA	NA	TRBJ2-3	CASSERSRAYTDTQYF	TGTGCCAGCAGTGAAAGAAGCAGGGCATACACAGATACGCAGTATTTT
TRBV12-3/TRBV12-4	TRBD1	NA	TRBJ2-1	CASRDRGNNEQFF	TGTGCCAGCAGGGACAGGGGTAACAATGAGCAGTTCTTC
TRBV23-1	TRBD1	NA	TRBJ1-2	CASSEKQGEASYGYTF	TGCGCCAGCAGTGAAAAACAGGGGGAGGCCTCCTATGGCTACACCTTC
TRBV4-2	NA	NA	TRBJ2-2	CASSQGPGKGTGELFF	TGTGCCAGCAGCCAAGGCCCAGGGAAGGGCACCGGGGAGCTGTTTTTT
TRBV5-1	NA	NA	TRBJ1-2	CASSFGQYGYTF	TGCGCCAGCAGCTTTGGACAGTACGGCTACACCTTC
TRBV12-3/TRBV12-4	NA	NA	TRBJ1-1	CAVWGGIGSEAFF	TGTGCCGTATGGGGCGGAATTGGCTCTGAAGCTTTCTTT
TRBV5-1	NA	NA	TRBJ1-2	CASSRDTEGGYTF	TGCGCCAGCAGCCGGGACACCGAGGGTGGCTACACCTTC
TRBV29-1	NA	NA	TRBJ1-2	CSALTSGTRNYGYTF	TGCAGCGCCCTCACCTCCGGGACAAGAAACTATGGCTACACCTTC
TRBV9	NA	NA	TRBJ2-3	CASRAFITDTQYF	TGTGCCAGCAGGGCATTCATAACGGATACGCAGTATTTT
TRBV6-2/TRBV6-3	NA	NA	TRBJ2-7	CASSPMAAFRVGFYEQYF	TGTGCCAGCAGTCCAATGGCGGCCTTTCGTGTTGGGTTCTACGAGCAGTACTTC
TRBV7-8	TRBD2	NA	TRBJ2-3	CASSLDLAGTGTDTQYF	TGTGCCAGCAGCTTAGATCTAGCGGGGACCGGGACAGATACGCAGTATTTT
TRBV7-2	NA	NA	TRBJ1-1	CASSLMAITMNTEAFF	TGTGCCAGCAGCTTAATGGCAATCACGATGAACACTGAAGCTTTCTTT
TRBV7-9	NA	NA	TRBJ2-2	CASSLGQPTGELFF	TGTGCCAGCAGCTTAGGACAGCCCACCGGGGAGCTGTTTTTT
TRBV4-2	NA	few	TRBJ2-7	CASSQDLGRQYF	TGTGCCAGCAGCCAAGATCTGGGCCGGCAGTACTTC
TRBV2	NA	NA	TRBJ1-5	CASRPTGFTPQHF	TGTGCCAGCAGACCTACAGGGTTTACACCCCAGCATTTT
TRBV5-1	NA	NA	TRBJ1-1	CASSLVPGNTEAFF	TGCGCCAGCAGCTTGGTTCCGGGGAACACTGAAGCTTTCTTT
TRBV19	TRBD2	NA	TRBJ2-1	CASSPRRSGRLYSNEQFF	TGTGCCAGTAGTCCCCGTCGGAGCGGGAGACTCTATAGCAATGAGCAGTTCTTC
TRBV12-3/TRBV12-4	NA	NA	TRBJ2-1	CASSLIQYEQFF	TGTGCCAGCAGTTTAATCCAATATGAGCAGTTCTTC
TRBV9	TRBD2	NA	TRBJ2-1	CASSFGTSGRRRGNEQFF	TGTGCCAGCAGCTTCGGGACTAGCGGGAGGAGGAGAGGAAATGAGCAGTTCTTC
TRBV30	NA	NA	TRBJ2-7	CAWSPTGKGQYF	TGTGCCTGGAGCCCTACAGGGAAGGGGCAGTACTTC
TRBV19	NA	NA	TRBJ1-4	CASSIVGTRNEKLFF	TGTGCCAGTAGTATAGTGGGGACACGAAATGAAAAACTGTTTTTT
TRBV28	NA	once	TRBJ1-1	CASSLFRYTEAFF	TGTGCCAGCAGTTTATTCCGTTACACTGAAGCTTTCTTT
TRBV5-4	NA	NA	TRBJ2-6	CASSLGASGDSGANVLTF	TGTGCCAGCAGCTTGGGAGCCTCAGGGGACTCTGGGGCCAACGTCCTGACTTTC
TRBV7-8	TRBD1	NA	TRBJ1-2	CASSLGDRSNYGYTF	TGTGCCAGCAGCTTAGGGGACAGGTCTAACTATGGCTACACCTTC
TRBV2	NA	NA	TRBJ1-4	CASSSRGGEKLFF	TGTGCCAGCAGTAGCAGGGGTGGTGAAAAACTGTTTTTT